Sequencing of this TCR beta chain was carried out in a study of monozygotic twins with inflammatory bowel disease. Findings and caveats of the study: The analysis yielded no support for one strong signal or clonotype associated with IBD.

On this clonotype: Its specificity is unknown.

Reprocessing the 5' RACE reads, TCRdb reports a single entry for every CDR3 protein and omits DNA. The table for this sample gives fewer than 550,000 distinct CDR3 sequences. The sample was blood. This receptor was identified in a human donor with ulcerative colitis or Crohn's disease, or a healthy co-twin of an affected twin (not recorded which).

CDR3 in amino acids: CASSQLGQGINEQFF. The rearrangement links TRBV5-5 to TRBJ2-1; TCRdb's D call, TRBD1, is unchecked because there is no DNA. Germline lookup yields CDR1 SGHKS and CDR2 YYEKEE (reference sequence). The CDR3 is 15 amino acids.